This passage covers 30 T cell receptor beta chains from one sample sequenced in a study of quantifying T cell responses using KT2 cells. About the study: cDNA was made from DNase-treated RNA using alpha and beta constant primers.

A single-stranded UMI oligo with SP2 sequence was ligated to cDNA 3' ends. An equimolar mix of RC1.1 and RC1.2 primed the beta chain across TRBC1 and TRBC2. TCRdb recomputed calls from the UMI-ligation and nested PCR reads with MiXCR, one row per CDR3 protein. The sample has roughly 51,000 distinct CDR3 sequences; around an eighth are singletons. Sequenced: PBMCs spiked with cells of the T cell clone KT2. Receptors were obtained from a human donor.

At least ten counts were recorded for this clonotype. Written as DNA, the CDR3 is TGTGCCAGCAAGAGACTAGCGGGGAACACAGATACGCAGTATTTT. This gives the protein CASKRLAGNTDTQYF. The V call is TRBV6-5, the J call TRBJ2-3; TRBD2 aligns across 11 bases. Trimming took 7 bases from V and 2 from J; bases not matched to a gene: 5. The germline gives CDR1 MNHEY, CDR2 SVGAGI. This CDR3 contains 15 residues.

The chain joins TRBV20-1 to TRBJ1-2, with a possible D match to TRBD1 (5 bases). Germline V lookup: CDR1 DFQATT, CDR2 SNEGSKA (reference sequence). The CDR3 length is 16 residues. Trimming left V 0 bases short and J 3 bases short, with 17 bases between. The CDR3 DNA is TGCAGTGCTAGAGATAGGGGCAGCCCCAAGGACTATGGCTACACCTTC. It specifies CSARDRGSPKDYGYTF.

This clonotype was observed a handful of times. The chain is built from TRBV12-3 or TRBV12-4 and TRBJ2-5; D gene unclear. The V end lost 2 bases, the J end lost 5 bases, and 3 bases lay between the germline ends. CDR3 length equals 11 residues. CDR3 in amino acids: CASSLKETQYF. The CDR3 region has the DNA TGTGCCAGCAGTTTAAAGGAGACCCAGTACTTC.

This clonotype was counted at least ten times. V is TRBV7-2 and J is TRBJ1-2; 10 bases line up with TRBD1. The trim removed 6 bases at V and 3 bases at J, leaving 1 base unmatched. Germline V gene lookup returns CDR1 SGHTA and CDR2 FQGNSA. CDR3 length: 13 residues. CDR3 in DNA: TGTGCCAGCAGGGGACAGGGGTACTATGGCTACACCTTC. Protein: CASRGQGYYGYTF.

The chain recombines TRBV11-2 with TRBJ2-7; D ambiguous. The CDR3 sequence is 14 residues long. Trimming took 5 bases from V and 10 from J, leaving 21 bases between them. The germline V gene has CDR1 SGHAT and CDR2 FQNNGV. DNA of the CDR3: TGTGCCAGCAGCCCCTTCGGCGCGCAGCCAGCCCAGTACTTC. Translation gives CASSPFGAQPAQYF.

V usage is TRBV6-5 and J usage is TRBJ1-3, with D perhaps TRBD1 (6 bases). The CDR3 runs to 16 residues. The ends were cut back, 5 bases at V and 0 bases at J, with 14 bases in the middle. Germline CDR1 and CDR2: MNHEY and SVGAGI. The CDR3 loop is CASSRGGGTSGNTIYF. As DNA, the CDR3 is TGTGCCAGCAGTAGGGGGGGAGGCACCTCTGGAAACACCATATATTTT.

This chain links TRBV5-1 with TRBJ2-1, with 9 nucleotides matching TRBD2. J gave up 0 bases and V 1 base, and 5 bases lay outside the gene matches. Germline V gene lookup returns CDR1 SGHRS and CDR2 YFSETQ. This CDR3 region has 17 residues. Here the CDR3 DNA reads TGCGCCAGCAGCTTGACTAGCGGGTTCCTCTCCTACAATGAGCAGTTCTTC. This translates into CASSLTSGFLSYNEQFF.

This clonotype was counted ten times or more. This chain uses TRBV2 with TRBJ2-3; perhaps TRBD1 as D (5 bases). V was clipped by 5 bases and J by 3 bases, with 12 bases between them. The length of the CDR3 is 14 residues. CDR1 SNHLY and CDR2 FYNNEI come from the germline V gene. The CDR3 nucleotides are TGTGCCAGCAGTAACCCAGGGTGGACAGATACGCAGTATTTT. Translated, it gives CASSNPGWTDTQYF.

This clonotype was detected ten times or more. The chain has TRBV12-3 or TRBV12-4 and TRBJ2-1, with a tentative D call TRBD2 (6 bases). The CDR3 has 15 amino acids. V lost 2 bases and J 4 bases, leaving 12 bases between the germline ends. The CDR3 region is CASSLKRVLYNEQFF. Written as DNA, the CDR3 is TGTGCCAGCAGTTTAAAGCGGGTACTGTACAATGAGCAGTTCTTC.

The chain employs TRBV5-1 and TRBJ1-3, with 7 bases identical to TRBD1. Germline V CDR1 and CDR2: SGHRS, YFSETQ. The CDR3 contains 16 residues. Unmatched junction bases numbered 8, after V lost 3 bases and J lost 2 bases. CDR3 sequence: CASSSNIQGTGNTIYF. In nucleotides, the CDR3 is TGCGCCAGCAGCTCCAATATACAGGGGACTGGAAACACCATATATTTT.

Here the CDR3 reads CASRGKGGNEQFF. CDR3 in DNA: TGTGCCAGCAGGGGGAAGGGGGGTAATGAGCAGTTCTTC. The chain couples TRBV12-3 or TRBV12-4 to TRBJ2-1; tentatively, D is TRBD1 or TRBD2 (6 bases each). The CDR3 runs 13 residues. The V end was cut by 6 bases, the J end by 7 bases, with 13 bases between.

Only a few counts were recorded for this clonotype. This chain connects TRBV6-6 to TRBJ1-1, with TRBD1 matching 9 bases. The V and J ends lost 2 bases and 4 bases, in that order; junction bases with no gene match: 5. Germline V gives CDR1 MNHNY, CDR2 SVGAGI (reference sequence). This CDR3 region has 15 residues. The CDR3 region has the DNA TGTGCCAGCAGTTACCCCGACAGGGGGATCACTGAAGCTTTCTTT. The encoded protein is CASSYPDRGITEAFF.

This clonotype was recorded a few times. The chain joins TRBV9 to TRBJ2-4; D possibly matches TRBD1 or TRBD2 (5 bases each). Trimming removed 5 bases from V and 4 bases from J, with 22 bases in between. CDR1 and CDR2 (germline): SGDLS, YYNGEE. The CDR3 length is 17 residues. CDR3 bases: TGTGCCAGCAGGGGACGGGATGGCGTGAGTGGGAAAAACATTCAGTACTTC. Translation gives CASRGRDGVSGKNIQYF.

This clonotype was found a few times. The chain recombines TRBV10-2 with TRBJ2-2, with no clear D. Germline V gives CDR1 WSHSY, CDR2 SAAADI. V was shortened by 10 bases and J by 0 bases, with 12 bases between the two germline ends. The CDR3 has 14 amino acids. The CDR3 DNA reads TGCGCCACCCACAGTAACTCGAACACCGGGGAGCTGTTTTTT. This encodes CATHSNSNTGELFF.

This clonotype was found a few times. V and J are TRBV6-1 and TRBJ1-4, with D hard to call. In germline, CDR1 is MNHNS, CDR2 SASEGT. The CDR3 runs to 15 residues. Deletions cut 8 bases from V and 8 bases from J, with 21 bases between. The CDR3 here is CASVDAFIGTEKLFF. The CDR3 DNA reads as TGTGCCAGCGTGGACGCGTTTATTGGAACAGAAAAACTGTTTTTT.

This clonotype was detected many times. The chain recombines TRBV12-3 or TRBV12-4 with TRBJ2-3; TRBD2 matches 8 bases. V lost 7 bases and J lost 1; bases outside the gene matches: 4. The CDR3 extends over 14 amino acids. CDR3: CASTLAGRTDTQYF. The CDR3 DNA is TGTGCCAGCACCCTAGCGGGCCGCACAGATACGCAGTATTTT.

This clonotype was counted only a few times. The genes are TRBV7-9 and TRBJ2-1, with unresolved D. Germline V gives CDR1 SEHNR, CDR2 FQNEAQ (reference sequence). Trimming removed 5 bases from V and 0 bases from J, with 17 bases in between. The CDR3 consists of 17 residues. The CDR3 protein is CASSPKTTSISYNEQFF. CDR3 in DNA: TGTGCCAGCAGCCCGAAGACAACCTCGATCTCCTACAATGAGCAGTTCTTC.

This clonotype was counted between two and nine times. The V gene is TRBV11-2, the J gene TRBJ1-6; D not certain. Germline-derived CDR1 and CDR2 are SGHAT and FQNNGV. The CDR3 covers 13 residues. The germline V and J ends were trimmed by 6 bases and 6 bases, with 9 bases remaining between them. The CDR3 nucleotides read TGTGCCAGCAGTCACGATTCTAATTCACCCCTCCACTTT. The encoded protein is CASSHDSNSPLHF.

The chain recombines TRBV6-1 with TRBJ1-6; D remains ambiguous. The CDR3 spans 13 residues. Per the germline V gene, CDR1 is MNHNS and CDR2 is SASEGT. Trimming removed 6 bases from V and 8 bases from J, with 11 bases in between. The CDR3 here is CASRQNQDSPLHF. The CDR3, as DNA: TGTGCCAGCAGACAAAACCAGGATTCACCCCTCCACTTT.

The chain uses TRBV7-8 and TRBJ2-5, with D unresolved. Germline CDR1 and CDR2: SGHVS and FQNEAQ. There are 14 residues in the CDR3. Between the trimmed V and J ends, which lost 2 bases and 2 bases, there was a span of 9 bases. CDR3 coding DNA: TGTGCCAGCAGCTTACGGCGGAATCAAGAGACCCAGTACTTC. It codes for CASSLRRNQETQYF.

In this sample, this clonotype turned up a few times. The chain carries TRBV20-1 and TRBJ2-7, with a weak D call TRBD2 (5 bases). The CDR3 consists of 14 residues. Trimming stripped 3 bases from V and 2 bases from J, with 14 bases between. Germline V lookup: CDR1 DFQATT, CDR2 SNEGSKA (reference sequence). The CDR3 spells CSASWLAATYEQYF. Written as DNA, the CDR3 is TGCAGTGCTAGTTGGCTAGCCGCTACCTACGAGCAGTACTTC.

This clonotype was detected a few times. V and J are TRBV12-3 or TRBV12-4 and TRBJ2-1; a possible D gene is TRBD1 (5 bases). Trimming took off 1 base at V and 4 bases at J, with 8 bases between the two ends. The CDR3 extends over 14 amino acids. The CDR3 nucleotides read TGTGCCAGCAGTTTAGACAGGAATTACAATGAGCAGTTCTTC. It encodes CASSLDRNYNEQFF.

This clonotype was recorded many times. The rearrangement joins TRBV5-3 to TRBJ1-1; D remains ambiguous. TRBV5-3 is identified as an open reading frame with a role that is uncertain. The V end was cut by 4 bases, the J end by 2 bases, with 12 bases between. The CDR3 is made up of 14 amino acids. CDR3 nucleotides: TGTGCCAGAAGCCCCGGTACCCCTAACACTGAAGCTTTCTTT. It translates to CARSPGTPNTEAFF.

This clonotype was picked up many times. The chain carries TRBV3-1 and TRBJ2-5; weak D call: TRBD1 (6 bases). The CDR3 contains 13 residues. The germline V gene encodes CDR1 LGHDT and CDR2 YNNKEL (reference sequence). V was pared by 0 bases and J by 7 bases, with 9 bases between. The CDR3 is CASSQDTGRTQYF. The CDR3, as DNA: TGTGCCAGCAGCCAAGATACAGGGAGGACCCAGTACTTC.

This clonotype was found many times. The chain recombines TRBV29-1 with TRBJ2-7; the D gene is possibly TRBD1 (5 bases). The CDR3 length is 13 residues. V shed 4 bases and J shed 3 bases, with 13 bases lying between them. In germline, CDR1 is SQVTM, CDR2 ANQGSEA. CDR3 loop: CSVGAGWDYEQYF. CDR3 coding DNA: TGCAGCGTTGGGGCAGGGTGGGACTACGAGCAGTACTTC.

This clonotype showed up many times. This chain links TRBV10-2 with TRBJ1-1, with 9 nucleotides matching TRBD1. Germline CDR1 reads WSHSY; CDR2 reads SAAADI. Trimming took 10 bases from V and 5 from J; bases not matched to a gene: 14. The CDR3 runs to 15 residues. The CDR3 spells CATSGPDRGSTEAFF. The CDR3 DNA sequence: TGCGCCACCTCGGGGCCTGACAGGGGGAGTACTGAAGCTTTCTTT.

This clonotype appeared a few times. The genes are TRBV9 and TRBJ1-4; D remains ambiguous. The CDR3 contains 13 residues. CDR1 is SGDLS and CDR2 is YYNGEE in the germline V gene. Trimming left V 7 bases short and J 3 bases short, with 10 bases between. For the CDR3, the DNA is TGTGCCAGCCAGTCGGGCCCTAATGAAAAACTGTTTTTT. Protein product: CASQSGPNEKLFF.

Only a few counts were recorded for this clonotype. V gene TRBV4-1 combines with J gene TRBJ2-2; D ambiguous. V lost 1 base, J lost 6 bases, and 6 bases lay in between. The CDR3 has 13 residues. Germline V gives CDR1 MGHRA, CDR2 YSYEKL. CDR3 region: CASSQAWPGELFF. The DNA for the CDR3 is TGCGCCAGCAGCCAAGCTTGGCCCGGGGAGCTGTTTTTT.

The chain recombines TRBV2 with TRBJ2-1; 12 nucleotides agree with TRBD2. From germline, CDR1 is SNHLY and CDR2 FYNNEI. Trimming removed 6 bases from V and 7 bases from J; junction bases left unmatched: 7. This CDR3 region has 15 residues. CDR3 DNA sequence: TGTGCCAGCAGCCCGCTAGCGGGGGGGCGAAATGAGCAGTTCTTC. Translating it yields CASSPLAGGRNEQFF.

The CDR3 DNA reads as TGTGCCAGCAGTCTGACGACAGTCGCGTCTCCGAGGGCTTTCTTT. Translated, it gives CASSLTTVASPRAFF. V gene TRBV7-9 combines with J gene TRBJ1-1; tentative D call: TRBD1 (5 bases). V lost 6 bases, J lost 11 bases, and 25 bases lay in between. This CDR3 is built from 15 residues. From germline, CDR1 is SEHNR and CDR2 FQNEAQ (reference sequence).